This TCR beta chain was captured by sequencing in a study of brain T cells in children with intractable seizures. Study results and limitations: Pre- and post-surgery blood differed in depth, so pre-surgery absences may be undersampling.

The protocol was immunoSEQ multiplex PCR, while the TCRdb copy is restricted to in-frame clones and leaves out a portion. The sample lists 340,000 or so clones; over 90% were seen once. The time point here: blood from clinic visit 5 months post-surgery; TSC patient then seizure free. The sequenced cases were selected for having the highest brain T cell transcript signatures. Pre-surgery treatment included at least one anti-epileptic drug. With regard to this clone: Its target is unknown.

The sample here was peripheral blood, taken around 5 months after surgery. This receptor was identified in a boy under two years old with tuberous sclerosis and intractable seizures.

DNA of the CDR3: TGTGCCACCAGCAGAGATCTATGGACAGACTACGAGCAGTACTTC. It specifies CATSRDLWTDYEQYF. The chain uses TRBV15 and TRBJ2-7; tentative D call: TRBD1 (6 bases). V was pared by 0 bases and J by 3 bases, with 12 bases between. Germline V gene lookup returns CDR1 LNHNV and CDR2 YYDKDF (reference sequence). There are 15 residues in the CDR3.